This T cell receptor beta chain was recorded in a study of shared clonotypes between healthy human individuals. On this clone itself: Its antigen is not known.

Sorted subsets were amplified in replicate PCRs using 200 ng DNA, 30,000 to 35,000 T cell genomes. Sequencing was performed with immunoSEQ multiplex PCR; in TCRdb, only in-frame clones are kept and a portion is missing. Here the sample spans roughly 2.4 million clones, more than 90% being singletons. This CDR3 has 13 amino acids. Per germline, CDR1 MNHEY and CDR2 SMNVEV (reference sequence). With 4 bases removed from V and 7 bases from J, the gap between germline ends came to 10 bases. Broader study findings: Donors were few, which limited the genetic and exposure-history diversity represented.

This clonotype was obtained from a man younger than 35 in good health. Specimen: naive CD4+ T cells sorted from blood. Regarding subset: CD45RA+ positively selected. The gene calls are TRBV27 and TRBJ1-4, with D maybe TRBD1 (5 bases). CDR3 loop: CASSSGLIEKLFF. The CDR3 nucleotides are TGTGCCAGCAGTTCGGGACTAATTGAAAAACTGTTTTTT.